This TCR beta chain was captured in a study of PD-1 blockade in classical Hodgkin lymphoma (TCRdb year 2020). General notes on the study: Nivolumab dosing was 3 mg/kg intravenously every 2 weeks, continuing until either disease progression or unacceptable toxicity. The study used CyTOF and TCR beta sequencing to define a peripheral blood immune signature of response to PD-1 blockade in classical Hodgkin lymphoma. What the research found in general, with its limitations: Lower diversity was observed in patients in whom nivolumab was started less than 1 year after ASCT, and these patients were excluded from later analyses so that confounding by immune reconstitution would be avoided. Newly diagnosed patients were reported to have lower baseline TCR diversity than healthy donors, and relapsed/refractory patients were reported to have lower baseline TCR diversity still. Among trial patients, those achieving complete response had baseline diversity similar to that of newly diagnosed patients, while diversity was significantly lower in partial responders and progressors. By C4D1, a significant rise was seen in CD4+ TCR diversity but not in CD8+ TCR diversity (p=0.0027 vs p=0.16), and the rise was most apparent among complete responders (p=0.02). Only a single clinical trial cohort was studied, and what caused the repertoire differences, possibly disease activity or prior therapy, remained undefined.

The Qiagen DNeasy kit was used to extract genomic DNA from unsorted PBMCs and from the negatively selected CD4+ and CD8+ fractions. Using primers that anneal to V and J segments, immunoSEQ multiplex PCR amplified the TCR beta CDR3 regions. A synthetic immune receptor repertoire was used to minimize amplification bias, and remaining bias was computationally removed after sequencing. The authors processed their data as follows. Repertoire diversity was quantified as the Shannon entropy index using custom Python scripts. The unsorted, CD4+ and CD8+ repertoires were each analyzed separately, with the exception of combined analyses, where CD4+ and CD8+ sequences were merged in silico. Clonal expansion was defined as at least a 2-fold frequency increase after treatment relative to C1D1, with a pseudocount of 0.5 for undetected baseline clones. Singleton clones were defined as clones with 0 or 1 copy at C1D1, and non-singleton clones were defined as clones with 2 or more copies. Clones expanded in unsorted samples were assigned a CD4+, CD8+ or unknown annotation through matching of protein sequences in sorted samples from the same patient. Wilcoxon tests on paired samples were used to test changes in diversity from C1D1 to C4D1. TCRdb mirrors the immuneACCESS table, restricted to in-frame sequences. Some clones are absent from its copies; in checked studies, under half trace to an unresolved V gene, and the reason for the others is unknown. The DNA gave D and trimming, while V, J and clone size come from that table. The sample data list 75,000 to 100,000 clones, and 75% to 90% of these were observed just once. The leading ten clones occupy 9% to 15% of the sample.

Trimming removed 2 bases from V and 4 bases from J, leaving 8 bases between the germline ends. Spanning cysteine to phenylalanine, the CDR3 consists of 13 amino acids. The kept DNA is CDR3 alone, 39 bases in frame from the first base. CDR1 and CDR2 are read off the germline V gene as MNHNS and SASEGT. Details on this clone: Its specific antigen is unknown. It has no much larger one-base neighbor in the sample; base qualities were not kept.

The sample's time point, from its label and the paper: cycle 1 day 1 (C1D1), immediately before nivolumab initiation. Every trial patient had relapsed following autologous stem cell transplantation, and prior brentuximab vedotin exposure was what differed among cohorts A, B and C. The trial cohort was composed of about 54 patients with relapsed/refractory classical Hodgkin lymphoma, for whom complete response, partial response or progressive disease was recorded as best overall response. Single-agent nivolumab was administered to trial patients in the multi-cohort phase II CheckMate 205 trial. An independent review committee assessed best overall response by applying the 2007 International Working Group response criteria. PBMCs from the trial were collected at three points: immediately before nivolumab initiation (C1D1), and during therapy at cycle 2 day 1 and cycle 4 day 1. After peripheral blood was drawn into 8 mL Vacutainer Cell Preparation Tubes, PBMCs were isolated by centrifugation and then cryopreserved.

The source material was peripheral blood mononuclear cells (PBMCs), sampled at baseline. The V gene is TRBV6-1 and the J gene is TRBJ1-1, with TRBD1 as a weak D call on 5 bases. The TCR sequence derives from a human donor with classical Hodgkin lymphoma. The base sequence is TGTGCCAGCAGTGAAAGGAGGGGCACTGAAGCTTTCTTT. Its amino acids are CASSERRGTEAFF.